The next 32 T cell receptor beta chains were all read from a single sample in a study of blood T cell repertoires in COVID-19 (dated by TCRdb to the early 2020s). The library was built by means of the immunoSEQ multiplex PCR assay. TCRdb retrieved this table from immuneACCESS and kept in-frame rearrangements only. Not all clones are present; in checked studies, unresolved V genes account for under half, and no reason is known for the remainder. The sample records approximately 85,000 clones, 87% of which are singletons. The ten largest clones represent about 3% of the sample. The sequenced sample consisted of peripheral blood. The receptor source for this set is a woman in her forties or fifties with active or convalescent COVID-19.

The chain carries TRBV19 and TRBJ1-2; TRBD1 aligns across 8 bases. Germline V CDR1 and CDR2: LNHDA, SQIVND (reference sequence). J gave up 2 bases and V 4 bases, and 3 bases lay outside the gene matches. This CDR3 has 14 residues. CDR3 nucleotide sequence: TGTGCCAGTAGTAGACGACAGGGGAACTATGGCTACACCTTC. Amino acids: CASSRRQGNYGYTF.

A remark on this clone: In the same sample, other DNA sequences code for this CDR3. This chain links TRBV12-3 or TRBV12-4 with TRBJ1-1; D unresolved. Trimming left V 6 bases short and J 5 bases short, with 13 bases between. This CDR3 region has 13 residues. DNA for the CDR3: TGTGCCAGCAGCCTTGGTGGCGGGACTGAAGCTTTCTTT. The encoded protein is CASSLGGGTEAFF.

CDR3 region: CASSGEFWTEAFF. CDR3 in DNA: TGTGCCAGCTCGGGGGAGTTTTGGACTGAAGCTTTCTTT. V gene TRBV12-3 or TRBV12-4 combines with J gene TRBJ1-1; TRBD1 might be the D (5 bases). V lost 8 bases and J 5 bases, leaving 15 bases between the germline ends. This CDR3 contains 13 residues.

The gene calls are TRBV4-3 and TRBJ1-3, with D perhaps matching TRBD1 (6 bases). V lost 0 bases and J 1 base, leaving 16 bases between the germline ends. CDR1 is LGHNA, CDR2 YSLEER, per germline. The CDR3 has 18 residues. The CDR3 reads CASSQDQAGALSGNTIYF. The CDR3 DNA reads as TGCGCCAGCAGCCAAGATCAGGCGGGGGCACTATCTGGAAACACCATATATTTT.

The gene calls are TRBV5-4 and TRBJ1-3; a weak D match, TRBD1 (6 bases). Germline V lookup: CDR1 SGHNT, CDR2 YYREEE (reference sequence). Trimming pared 2 bases from V and 0 bases from J, leaving 9 bases between. CDR3 length equals 15 residues. The chain's CDR3 is CASSFRGSSGNTIYF. For the CDR3, the DNA is TGTGCCAGCAGCTTCAGGGGATCCTCTGGAAACACCATATATTTT.

This clone was counted between two and nine times. V and J are TRBV7-2 and TRBJ2-1; 7 nucleotides match TRBD2. This CDR3 region has 14 residues. V was clipped by 5 bases and J by 7 bases; unmatched bases: 8. CDR1 is SGHTA and CDR2 is FQGNSA in the germline V gene. The CDR3 spells CASSLRTSPNEQFF. The CDR3 region has the DNA TGTGCCAGCAGCCTTCGGACTAGTCCAAATGAGCAGTTCTTC. The full variable domain, rest sourced from reference TRBV7-2 and TRBJ2-1, is GAGVSQSPSNKVTEKGKDVELRCDPISGHTALYWYRQSLGQGLEFLIYFQGNSAPDKSGLPSDRFSAERTGGSVSTLTIQRTQQEDSAVYLCASSLRTSPNEQFFGPGTRLTVL.

This clone was seen only once. The genes are TRBV10-3 and TRBJ2-3; 12 bases map to TRBD2. Trimming at V came to 2 bases and at J to 3 bases, leaving 3 bases not matched to a gene. Germline V gene data show CDR1 as ENHRY and CDR2 as SYGVKD. The CDR3 sequence is 16 residues long. CDR3 amino acids: CAISEGTSGGTDTQYF. As DNA, the CDR3 is TGTGCCATCAGTGAGGGCACTAGCGGGGGGACAGATACGCAGTATTTT.

This sequence joins TRBV5-4 and TRBJ2-2; TRBD1 aligns across 9 bases. J was trimmed by 0 bases and V by 3 bases; bases with no gene match: 3. The CDR3 extends over 16 amino acids. Looked up from germline, CDR1 is SGHNT and CDR2 is YYREEE (reference sequence). CDR3 amino acids: CASSSGTGTNTGELFF. CDR3 coding DNA: TGTGCCAGCAGCTCCGGGACAGGGACGAACACCGGGGAGCTGTTTTTT. Combining the CDR3 with reference TRBV5-4 and TRBJ2-2 gives the whole variable domain ETGVTQSPTHLIKTRGQQVTLRCSSQSGHNTVSWYQQALGQGPQFIFQYYREEENGRGNFPPRFSGLQFPNYSSELNVNALELDDSALYLCASSSGTGTNTGELFFGEGSRLTVL.

V usage is TRBV4-1 and J usage is TRBJ1-5, with D maybe TRBD1 (5 bases). Looked up from germline, CDR1 is MGHRA and CDR2 is YSYEKL. Trimming removed 0 bases at V and 1 base at J, with 16 bases between. The CDR3 totals 18 residues. The CDR3 protein is CASSQEGSGGRSNQPQHF. The DNA for the CDR3 is TGCGCCAGCAGCCAAGAGGGGTCGGGGGGTCGGAGCAATCAGCCCCAGCATTTT.

The J gene is TRBJ2-3, the V gene TRBV7-8, with 9 bases lining up with TRBD1. The V gene's germline CDR1 is SGHVS and CDR2 FQNEAQ. This CDR3 is 15 amino acids long. With 5 bases clipped from V and 2 bases from J, the junction kept 5 bases outside the gene matches. The CDR3 sequence: CASSPGTGHTDTQYF. Here the CDR3 DNA reads TGTGCCAGCAGCCCAGGGACAGGGCACACAGATACGCAGTATTTT.

The chain employs TRBV7-2 and TRBJ1-2, with a possible D match to TRBD1 (6 bases). CDR3 length: 15 amino acids. Trimming stripped 0 bases from V and 8 bases from J, with 16 bases between. Germline V gives CDR1 SGHTA, CDR2 FQGNSA. CDR3 protein: CASSLALPGEGGYTF. As DNA, the CDR3 is TGTGCCAGCAGCTTAGCCCTTCCAGGGGAGGGAGGCTACACCTTC.

The chain links TRBV7-2 to TRBJ1-2; weak D call: TRBD1 (6 bases). The germline V and J ends were trimmed by 5 bases and 4 bases, with 17 bases remaining between them. Germline loops: CDR1 SGHTA, CDR2 FQGNSA. This CDR3 contains 15 residues. This chain's CDR3 is CASSGFDRPTYGYTF. The CDR3 DNA sequence: TGTGCCAGCAGCGGGTTTGACAGGCCAACCTATGGCTACACCTTC.

The rearrangement uses TRBV5-6 and TRBJ2-7; 10 nucleotides line up with TRBD1. The germline gives CDR1 SGHDT, CDR2 YYEEEE. V gave up 3 bases and J gave up 3 bases; unmatched junction bases: 6. There are 15 residues in the CDR3. CDR3 loop: CASSSEGTGVYEQYF. CDR3 DNA: TGTGCCAGCAGCTCCGAAGGGACAGGGGTCTACGAGCAGTACTTC.

The chain carries TRBV27 and TRBJ1-2; D might be TRBD1 (5 bases). Trimming removed 4 bases from V and 3 bases from J, with 12 bases in between. Germline V gene sequence: CDR1 MNHEY, CDR2 SMNVEV (reference sequence). This CDR3 spans 14 amino acids. CDR3 sequence: CASSSGRVDYGYTF. The CDR3 region has the DNA TGTGCCAGCAGTTCCGGCAGGGTGGACTATGGCTACACCTTC.

V gene TRBV6-5 combines with J gene TRBJ2-5, with TRBD1 as a possible D gene (6 bases). The CDR3 contains 14 residues. V shed 7 bases and J shed 2 bases, with 14 bases lying between them. Looked up from germline, CDR1 is MNHEY and CDR2 is SVGAGI. The CDR3 is CASTTTGSQETQYF. DNA for the CDR3: TGTGCCAGCACTACCACAGGGTCTCAAGAGACCCAGTACTTC.

This chain joins TRBV27 and TRBJ1-2, with no clear D. CDR1 and CDR2 (germline): MNHEY, SMNVEV (reference sequence). Between the trimmed V and J ends, which lost 4 bases and 2 bases, there was a span of 14 bases. The CDR3 is 15 amino acids. The CDR3: CASSWGVGGNYGYTF. The CDR3 bases are TGTGCCAGCAGTTGGGGTGTGGGAGGGAACTATGGCTACACCTTC.

The CDR3 is CASHSPSGQAFF. CDR3 in DNA: TGTGCCAGCCACTCTCCCAGCGGCCAAGCTTTCTTT. This rearrangement joins TRBV12-3 or TRBV12-4 to TRBJ1-1; unclear D gene. The CDR3 runs to 12 residues. V lost 8 bases and J lost 9, with 16 bases in between.

This chain connects TRBV18 to TRBJ1-1; 7 bases map to TRBD1. Germline CDR1 KGHSH, CDR2 LQKENI. V trimming: 4 bases; J trimming: 2 bases; junction bases outside the gene matches: 4. This CDR3 comprises 14 residues. The CDR3 nucleotides read TGTGCCAGCTCACAACAGGGGATCAACACTGAAGCTTTCTTT. Translated, it gives CASSQQGINTEAFF.

This clone was seen just once. The chain uses TRBV11-2 and TRBJ2-5, with D possibly matching TRBD1 (6 bases). V dropped 1 base and J dropped 2 bases, with 11 bases sitting between them. The CDR3 length is 15 residues. The germline gives CDR1 SGHAT, CDR2 FQNNGV. In DNA form, the CDR3 reads TGTGCCAGCAGCTTAGTCAGGGGTTTTCAAGAGACCCAGTACTTC. It codes for CASSLVRGFQETQYF.

This clone was seen repeatedly, ten times or more. The chain carries TRBV5-6 and TRBJ1-5, with TRBD1 as a possible D gene (5 bases). This CDR3 comprises 13 residues. Germline V gene lookup returns CDR1 SGHDT and CDR2 YYEEEE. V lost 3 bases to trimming and J lost 7 bases, with 11 bases between them. This CDR3 reads CASSWAGGQPQHF. The CDR3 nucleotides are TGTGCCAGCAGCTGGGCGGGGGGGCAGCCCCAGCATTTT.

CDR3 in DNA: TGTGCCAGCAGCCAAGAGGGGGGAGTCGATCAGCCCCAGCATTTT. It is translated as CASSQEGGVDQPQHF. J is TRBJ1-5 and V is TRBV4-2; D may be TRBD1 (5 bases). Trimming pared 0 bases from V and 5 bases from J, leaving 11 bases between. The CDR3 has 15 residues. The germline CDR1 and CDR2 sequences are LGHNA and YNFKEQ.

With regard to this clone: The same CDR3 arises from other DNA sequences in this sample as well. The gene calls are TRBV2 and TRBJ2-3, with 8 bases matching TRBD2. CDR1 and CDR2 from the germline V gene are SNHLY and FYNNEI. This CDR3 has 11 residues. J lost 6 bases, V lost 8 bases, and 1 base had no gene match. CDR3 in DNA: TGTGCCAGCTCGGGAGGGGATACGCAGTATTTT. Amino acid sequence: CASSGGDTQYF.

Regarding this clone: Within the sample, other DNA sequences also encode this same CDR3. This sequence joins TRBV2 and TRBJ2-3, with TRBD2 matching 8 bases. V was clipped by 3 bases and J by 1 base; unmatched bases: 0. This CDR3 is 14 amino acids long. From germline, CDR1 is SNHLY and CDR2 FYNNEI. CDR3 nucleotides: TGTGCCAGCAGTGAGCGGGGGGGCACAGATACGCAGTATTTT. This sequence encodes CASSERGGTDTQYF.

The chain is built from TRBV10-3 and TRBJ1-1; 10 bases match TRBD1. With 11 bases clipped from V and 5 bases from J, the junction kept 8 bases outside the gene matches. From germline, CDR1 is ENHRY and CDR2 SYGVKD. This CDR3 is built from 13 residues. The CDR3 coding sequence is TGTGCCGCCGGACAGGGGGAGAAAACTGAAGCTTTCTTT. The encoded protein is CAAGQGEKTEAFF.

V usage is TRBV28 and J usage is TRBJ1-2; D is unresolved. CDR1 and CDR2 (germline): MDHEN, SYDVKM. This CDR3 spans 13 amino acids. V lost 2 bases to trimming and J lost 6 bases, with 10 bases between them. This CDR3 is CASSLEQIHGYTF. DNA of the CDR3: TGTGCCAGCAGTTTAGAACAGATCCATGGCTACACCTTC.

The gene calls are TRBV7-3 and TRBJ2-5; 8 bases line up with TRBD2. Trimming took 5 bases from V and 5 from J; bases not matched to a gene: 10. CDR3 size: 15 residues. Germline assignment: CDR1 SGHTA and CDR2 FQGTGA. CDR3 loop: CASSEAGARGETQYF. CDR3 DNA sequence: TGTGCCAGCAGCGAAGCGGGGGCTAGGGGGGAGACCCAGTACTTC.

J is TRBJ2-3 and V is TRBV20-1; D is perhaps TRBD2 (5 bases). The CDR3 covers 13 residues. Trimming took off 3 bases at V and 8 bases at J, with 15 bases between the two ends. Germline-derived CDR1 and CDR2 are DFQATT and SNEGSKA (reference sequence). CDR3 bases: TGCAGTGCTAGTGTAGAGGGAATAGGTACGCAGTATTTT. This encodes CSASVEGIGTQYF.

V usage is TRBV14 and J usage is TRBJ1-2; 9 bases are a match to TRBD1. The CDR3 spans 15 residues. Germline trimming cut 0 bases from V and 8 bases from J; bases unmatched to any gene: 7. The germline V gene encodes CDR1 SGHDN and CDR2 FVKESK. CDR3 coding DNA: TGTGCCAGCAGCCAAGATCACGGGACAGGGCGAGGCTACACCTTC. Amino acids: CASSQDHGTGRGYTF.

The gene calls are TRBV18 and TRBJ1-4, with 8 nucleotides matching TRBD1. The trim removed 3 bases at V and 11 bases at J, leaving 11 bases unmatched. The CDR3 loop spans 15 amino acids. Germline CDR1 and CDR2: KGHSH and LQKENI. The CDR3 nucleotides are TGTGCCAGCTCACCGACCGGACAGGGAACGAGGAAACTGTTTTTT. Encoded protein: CASSPTGQGTRKLFF.

The V gene is TRBV7-2, the J gene TRBJ1-2; D is undetermined. The CDR3 extends over 13 amino acids. The germline V gene encodes CDR1 SGHTA and CDR2 FQGNSA. Trimming left V 2 bases short and J 3 bases short, with 7 bases between. The CDR3 spells CASSLKGDYGYTF. The CDR3 region has the DNA TGTGCCAGCAGCTTAAAGGGAGACTATGGCTACACCTTC.

The chain employs TRBV20-1 and TRBJ1-2, with 7 bases lining up with TRBD1. The germline CDR1 and CDR2 sequences are DFQATT and SNEGSKA (reference sequence). CDR3 length equals 13 residues. The V and J ends lost 3 bases and 5 bases, in that order; junction bases with no gene match: 6. The CDR3: CSASPAGGYGYTF. Here the CDR3 DNA reads TGCAGTGCTAGTCCGGCAGGGGGATATGGCTACACCTTC.

V and J are TRBV25-1 and TRBJ1-1; D is unresolved. CDR3 length: 13 amino acids. Per germline, CDR1 MGHDK and CDR2 SYGVNS. V lost 3 bases and J lost 5, with 10 bases in between. CDR3 sequence reads: CASSEYGETEAFF. As DNA, the CDR3 is TGTGCCAGCAGTGAGTACGGGGAAACTGAAGCTTTCTTT.